This is a list of T cell receptor beta chains from one sample in a study of cytomegalovirus exposure and HLA in healthy donors. Sequenced by immunoSEQ multiplex PCR; TCRdb stores in-frame clones only, minus some. The sample holds 130,000 or so clones, roughly four fifths seen once. Sequencing was performed on PBMCs. These receptors were obtained from a man in his late teens or twenties in good health and CMV-seropositive. Each CDR3 is given with its conserved first and last residue. The D gene is left open where the match is weak. Size is omitted from some rows. Given values are once, few, many or a class for expanded clones.

j_call d_call v_call clone_size cdr3_nt cdr3_aa
TRBJ2-7 - TRBV4-1 - TGCGCCAGCAGCCAAGTTAGCATCGAGTCGGGCTACGAGCAGTACTTC CASSQVSIESGYEQYF
TRBJ1-2 - TRBV5-4 - TGTGCCAGCAGCTTGACAGGGAGGGATGGCTACACCTTC CASSLTGRDGYTF
TRBJ1-1 - TRBV6-7 - TGTGCCAGCATCGCGGGGAAGAACACTGAAGCTTTCTTT CASIAGKNTEAFF
TRBJ1-1 - TRBV29-1 - TGCAGCGTGGTGGACAGAAAAGCTTTCTTT CSVVDRKAFF
TRBJ2-7 TRBD1 TRBV25-1 - TGTGCCAGCAGTTCCGGGACAGCGAGCCCTCTACGAAAGCAGTACTTC CASSSGTASPLRKQYF
TRBJ2-5 TRBD2 TRBV30 - TGTGCCTGGAGTGTTGAACTAGCGGGGGAGCAGTACTTC CAWSVELAGEQYF
TRBJ1-1 - TRBV10-1 few TGCGCCAGCAGTGTCGGTACAGCTGAAGCTTTCTTT CASSVGTAEAFF
TRBJ2-3 - TRBV5-1 - TGCGCCAGCAGCTTGGTCGTGGGAGGTACAGATACGCAGTATTTT CASSLVVGGTDTQYF
TRBJ2-7 - TRBV5-6 - TGTGCCAGCAGCTTGGGTCTAGCGACAGTCTACGAGCAGTACTTC CASSLGLATVYEQYF
TRBJ1-5 - TRBV28 - TGTGCCAGCAGTTTTTCGACAGCTTTTTATAGCAATCAGCCCCAGCATTTT CASSFSTAFYSNQPQHF
TRBJ2-1 TRBD1 TRBV7-9 few TGTGCCAGCGCGCCGGGACAGGGATGGGATGAGCAGTTCTTC CASAPGQGWDEQFF
TRBJ2-5 - TRBV25-1 - TGTGCCAGCAGTGAACTGTACCCCGGAGGGACCCAGTACTTC CASSELYPGGTQYF
TRBJ2-7 TRBD1 TRBV30 - TGTGCCTGGAGTCTCGGGACAGGGGGGGACGAGCAGTACTTC CAWSLGTGGDEQYF
TRBJ1-1 - TRBV11-2 - TGTGCCAGCAGCTACAGGGTGACTGAAGCTTTCTTT CASSYRVTEAFF
TRBJ1-3 - TRBV6-1 - TGTGCCAGCACCCCTTATAGCTCTGGAAACACCATATATTTT CASTPYSSGNTIYF
TRBJ2-1 - TRBV15 few TGTGCCACCAGCAGGGACCAGCGGGCCGAGCAGTTCTTC CATSRDQRAEQFF
TRBJ2-2 TRBD1 TRBV6-6 - TGTGCCAGCGGGACAGACAATCCCGGGGAGCTGTTTTTT CASGTDNPGELFF
TRBJ2-5 TRBD2 TRBV5-1 once TGCGCCAGCAGCCCGACCCCTACTAGCGGGAGGGGCCAAGAGACCCAGTACTTC CASSPTPTSGRGQETQYF
TRBJ2-2 TRBD2 TRBV6-1 - TGTGCCAGCAGGGTCCTAGCGGGAGGGGCCGGGGAGCTGTTTTTT CASRVLAGGAGELFF
TRBJ2-5 TRBD2 TRBV9 - TGTGCCAGCAGCGGCCCAGGACTAGCGGATAAAGAGACCCAGTACTTC CASSGPGLADKETQYF
TRBJ2-2 - TRBV4-1 - TGCGCCAGCAGCCAAATAACCGTGAACAACGGGGAGCTGTTTTTT CASSQITVNNGELFF
TRBJ2-3 TRBD2 TRBV19 - TGTGCCAGTAGTAACCTAGCGGGAGGCCTCACAGATACGCAGTATTTT CASSNLAGGLTDTQYF
TRBJ2-1 TRBD1 TRBV10-2 - TGCGCCAGCAGTACCGGGACAGGGATTAATGAGCAGTTCTTC CASSTGTGINEQFF
TRBJ1-1 - TRBV5-1 once TGCGCCAGCAGCTCCGCCCTTGGGGGCGAAGCTTTCTTT CASSSALGGEAFF
TRBJ1-3 - TRBV28 - TGTGCCAGCAGTTCCGGTGGAAACACCATATATTTT CASSSGGNTIYF
TRBJ2-2 - TRBV4-2 - TGTGCCAGCAGCCACCTACCCCGAGTTAACACCGGGGAGCTGTTTTTT CASSHLPRVNTGELFF
TRBJ2-1 TRBD2 TRBV4-2 - TGTGCCAGCTCTACGGGGGGAGGGCCGTCCTACAATGAGCAGTTCTTC CASSTGGGPSYNEQFF
TRBJ1-5 - TRBV2 - TGTGCCAGCCAAAAGGGGCAGCCCAATCAGCCCCAGCATTTT CASQKGQPNQPQHF
TRBJ1-2 TRBD1 TRBV19 few TGTGCCAGTAGTATCGGGACAGGGAGAAACTATGGCTACACCTTC CASSIGTGRNYGYTF
TRBJ1-6 - TRBV5-6 - TGTGCCAGCAGTCCAGGGCGGGGTTCACCCCTCCACTTT CASSPGRGSPLHF
TRBJ2-1 TRBD2 TRBV29-1 - TGCAGCGTTGAAGGTACTGGAGCGGGAGGGTACTACAATGAGCAGTTCTTC CSVEGTGAGGYYNEQFF
TRBJ1-2 - TRBV27 - TGTGCCAGCAGTTTTGAGGGAAGCTACACCTTC CASSFEGSYTF
TRBJ2-1 TRBD2 TRBV9 - TGTGCCAGCAGCGCGACTAGCGGGGGGTACAATGAGCAGTTCTTC CASSATSGGYNEQFF
TRBJ1-1 - TRBV10-3 - TGTGCCATCAGTGAGTCCGACTCTGAAGCTTTCTTT CAISESDSEAFF
TRBJ1-2 TRBD1 TRBV28 - TGTGCCAGCAGAACAGGGGGTATGAGGTATGGCTACACCTTC CASRTGGMRYGYTF
TRBJ1-5 - TRBV10-1 - TGCGCCAGCAGTGAGCAGGTCGATCAGCCCCAGCATTTT CASSEQVDQPQHF
TRBJ2-7 - TRBV18 - TGTGCCAGCTCACTAGGGACATTCTCCTACGAGCAGTACTTC CASSLGTFSYEQYF
TRBJ2-5 TRBD2 TRBV5-1 - TGCGCCAGCAGCTTGGCAGGGACTAGTAAGGAGACCCAGTACTTC CASSLAGTSKETQYF
TRBJ2-2 - TRBV11-3 - TGTGCCAGCAGCTCGTTAACAGGGACCGGGGAGCTGTTTTTT CASSSLTGTGELFF
TRBJ1-4 - TRBV11-3 few TGTGCCAGCAGCCGGTACCAGTCCGGGGGTGTAGGGGAAAAACTGTTTTTT CASSRYQSGGVGEKLFF
TRBJ2-3 TRBD1 TRBV5-8 - TGTGCCAGCAGCCCTGGCAGGGGGATTAGCACAGATACGCAGTATTTT CASSPGRGISTDTQYF
TRBJ1-4 - TRBV30 once TGTGCCGGCGTCGGGGGGGAAGGGGAAAAACTGTTTTTT CAGVGGEGEKLFF
TRBJ2-3 TRBD2 TRBV4-1 - TGCGCCAGCAGCCAAGTACGCGGGAGGGCCCTCGGGGGAGATACGCAGTATTTT CASSQVRGRALGGDTQYF
TRBJ1-3 - TRBV7-6 - TGTGCCAGCAGCTTCACCTTCTCAGGAGGGAACACCATATATTTT CASSFTFSGGNTIYF
TRBJ1-1 - TRBV30 - TGTGCCTGGAGTCTTTCAGGGAACACTGAAGCTTTCTTT CAWSLSGNTEAFF
TRBJ2-7 TRBD2 TRBV7-3 - TGTGCCAGCAGCTTAGTTACTAGCGGAAGCTCCTACGAGCAGTACTTC CASSLVTSGSSYEQYF
TRBJ2-5 - TRBV7-2 - TGTGCCAGCAGCTCGACGAGGGAGACCCAGTACTTC CASSSTRETQYF
TRBJ2-7 - TRBV21-1 - TGTGCCAGCAGCAAAGCGCTGGGGGCAGGGCAGGGGATTCGGCAGTACTTC CASSKALGAGQGIRQYF
TRBJ1-5 - TRBV28 - TGTGCCAGCAGGATGGGGCAGGGTGTCAATCAGCCCCAGCATTTT CASRMGQGVNQPQHF
TRBJ1-1 - TRBV6-1 - TGTGCCAGCAGTGCCAGGGATACGACCCTTGAAGCTTTCTTT CASSARDTTLEAFF
TRBJ1-1 - TRBV5-1 - TGCGCCAGCAGCTCCGAGACAGGGAACACTGAAGCTTTCTTT CASSSETGNTEAFF
TRBJ2-7 - TRBV28 - TGTGCCAGCAGCCCCCTGCGGAGTAGCGGTACCTACGAGCAGTACTTC CASSPLRSSGTYEQYF
TRBJ1-4 - TRBV6-5 few TGTGCCAGCACAGACAGGAATGAAAAACTGTTTTTT CASTDRNEKLFF
TRBJ1-5 TRBD1 TRBV5-6 few TGTGCCAGCAGCCAGGGACAGGGGCAGCAGCCCCAGCATTTT CASSQGQGQQPQHF
TRBJ2-1 TRBD1 TRBV27 - TGTGCCAGCAGCGACCCGGGACAGGGACACAATGAGCAGTTCTTC CASSDPGQGHNEQFF
TRBJ2-5 - TRBV9 - TGTGCCAGCAGCGTAGCGGGACGACTAGGGGTCCAAGAGACCCAGTACTTC CASSVAGRLGVQETQYF
TRBJ2-3 TRBD2 TRBV5-1 - TGCGCCAGCAGCCGCGGACTAGCCGCAAGTGGAGTTCCTCCAGATACGCAGTATTTT CASSRGLAASGVPPDTQYF
TRBJ2-3 - TRBV19 - TGTGCCAGTAGTATACAGGCTAGCACAGATACGCAGTATTTT CASSIQASTDTQYF
TRBJ1-5 - TRBV4-1 once TGCGCCAGCAGCCAAGATGCGGCAGGGGAGGGAGGTCAGCCCCAGCATTTT CASSQDAAGEGGQPQHF